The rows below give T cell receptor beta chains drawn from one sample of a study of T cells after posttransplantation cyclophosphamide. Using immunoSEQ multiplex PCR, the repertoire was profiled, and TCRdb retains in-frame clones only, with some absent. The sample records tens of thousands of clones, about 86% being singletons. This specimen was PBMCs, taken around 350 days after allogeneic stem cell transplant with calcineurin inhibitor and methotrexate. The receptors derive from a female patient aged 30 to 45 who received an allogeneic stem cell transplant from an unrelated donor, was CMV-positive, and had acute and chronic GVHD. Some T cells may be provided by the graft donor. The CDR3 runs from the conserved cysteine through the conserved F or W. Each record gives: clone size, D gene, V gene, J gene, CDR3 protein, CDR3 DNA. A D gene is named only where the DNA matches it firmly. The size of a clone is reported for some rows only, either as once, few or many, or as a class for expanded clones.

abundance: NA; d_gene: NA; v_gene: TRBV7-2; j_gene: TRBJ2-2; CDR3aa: CASSLVGGRVGELFF; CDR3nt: TGTGCCAGCAGCTTAGTTGGGGGCCGGGTCGGGGAGCTGTTTTTT
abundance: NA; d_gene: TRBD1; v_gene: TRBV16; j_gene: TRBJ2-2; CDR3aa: CASSQRQGPGELFF; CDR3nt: TGTGCCAGCAGCCAAAGACAGGGGCCCGGGGAGCTGTTTTTT
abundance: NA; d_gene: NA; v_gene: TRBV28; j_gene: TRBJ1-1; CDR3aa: CASSLAGNTEAFF; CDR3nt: TGTGCCAGCAGTTTAGCAGGGAACACTGAGGCTTTCTTT
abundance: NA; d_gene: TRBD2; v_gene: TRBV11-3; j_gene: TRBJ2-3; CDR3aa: CASSSGLAGHTDTQYF; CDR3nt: TGTGCCAGCAGCTCTGGACTAGCGGGACACACAGATACGCAGTATTTT
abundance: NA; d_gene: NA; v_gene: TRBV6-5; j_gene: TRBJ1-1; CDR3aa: CASSPGLDTEAFF; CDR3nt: TGTGCCAGCAGCCCCGGTTTGGACACTGAAGCTTTCTTT
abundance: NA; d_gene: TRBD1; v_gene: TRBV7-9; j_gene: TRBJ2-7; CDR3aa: CASSLGGQPREQYF; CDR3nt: TGTGCCAGCAGCTTAGGGGGACAGCCTCGGGAGCAGTACTTC
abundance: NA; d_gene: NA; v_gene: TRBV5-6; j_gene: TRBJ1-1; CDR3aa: CASSFQEEAFF; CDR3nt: TGTGCCAGCAGCTTTCAGGAAGAAGCTTTCTTT
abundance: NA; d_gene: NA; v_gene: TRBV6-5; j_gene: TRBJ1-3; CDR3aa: CASSYQIPGQGNTIYF; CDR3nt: TGTGCCAGCAGCTACCAAATCCCGGGACAAGGAAACACCATATATTTT
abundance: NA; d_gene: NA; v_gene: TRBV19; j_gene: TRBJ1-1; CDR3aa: CASSSGFTEAFF; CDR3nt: TGTGCCAGTAGTAGCGGATTCACTGAAGCTTTCTTT
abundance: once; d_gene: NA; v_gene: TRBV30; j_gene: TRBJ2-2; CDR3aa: CASDTTARRELFF; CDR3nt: TGTGCCTCCGATACGACAGCCCGGAGGGAGCTGTTTTTT
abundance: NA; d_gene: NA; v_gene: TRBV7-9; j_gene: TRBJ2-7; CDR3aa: CAGSLMSVPPGEQYF; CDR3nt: TGTGCCGGCAGCCTAATGAGCGTACCCCCAGGGGAGCAGTACTTC
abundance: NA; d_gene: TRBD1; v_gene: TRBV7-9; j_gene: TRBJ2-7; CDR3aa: CASSLGQGAGYEQYF; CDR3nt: TGTGCCAGCAGCTTGGGTCAGGGGGCGGGCTACGAGCAGTACTTC
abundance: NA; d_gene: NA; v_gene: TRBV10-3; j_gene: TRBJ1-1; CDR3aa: CAISLTETTEAFF; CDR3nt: TGTGCCATCAGTCTGACAGAAACTACTGAAGCTTTCTTT
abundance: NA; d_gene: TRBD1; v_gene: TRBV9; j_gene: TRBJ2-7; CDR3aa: CASGTGGYEQYF; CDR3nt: TGTGCCTCCGGGACAGGGGGTTACGAGCAGTACTTC
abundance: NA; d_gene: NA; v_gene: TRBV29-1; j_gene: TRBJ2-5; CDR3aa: CSVELGLRETQYF; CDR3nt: TGCAGCGTTGAATTGGGTCTGAGGGAGACCCAGTACTTC
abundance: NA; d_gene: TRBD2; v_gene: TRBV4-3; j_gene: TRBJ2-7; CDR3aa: CASSQGGREWSVQYF; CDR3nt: TGCGCCAGCAGCCAAGGCGGGAGAGAGTGGAGCGTGCAGTACTTC
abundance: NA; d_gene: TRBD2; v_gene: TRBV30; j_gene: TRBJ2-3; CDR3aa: CAWSVPGLAPDTQYF; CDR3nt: TGTGCCTGGAGTGTACCGGGACTAGCCCCAGATACGCAGTATTTT
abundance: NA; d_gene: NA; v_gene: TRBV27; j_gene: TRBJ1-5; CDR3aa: CASSLAISNQPQHF; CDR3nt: TGTGCCAGCAGTTTAGCGATTAGCAATCAGCCCCAGCATTTT
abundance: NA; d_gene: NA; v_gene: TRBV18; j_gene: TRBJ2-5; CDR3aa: CASSTMRRETQYF; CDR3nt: TGTGCCAGCTCCACTATGCGGCGTGAGACCCAGTACTTC
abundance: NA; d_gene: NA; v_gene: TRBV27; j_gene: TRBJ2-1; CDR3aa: CASSLEGFYNEQFF; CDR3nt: TGTGCCAGCAGTTTGGAGGGGTTCTACAATGAGCAGTTCTTC
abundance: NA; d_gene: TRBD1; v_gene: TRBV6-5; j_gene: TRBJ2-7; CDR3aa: CASSWDRELGPGEQYF; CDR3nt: TGTGCCAGCAGTTGGGACAGGGAGCTAGGTCCGGGCGAGCAGTACTTC
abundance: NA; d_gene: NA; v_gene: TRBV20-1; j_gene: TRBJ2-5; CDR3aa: CSANSRETQYF; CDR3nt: TGCAGTGCTAACTCGCGAGAGACCCAGTACTTC
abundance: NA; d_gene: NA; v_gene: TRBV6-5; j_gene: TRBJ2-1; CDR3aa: CASSYSGTSEFF; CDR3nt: TGTGCCAGCAGTTACTCCGGGACTTCAGAGTTCTTC
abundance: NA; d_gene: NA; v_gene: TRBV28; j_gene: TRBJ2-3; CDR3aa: CASSPVTDTQYF; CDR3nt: TGTGCCAGCAGTCCGGTTACAGATACGCAGTATTTT
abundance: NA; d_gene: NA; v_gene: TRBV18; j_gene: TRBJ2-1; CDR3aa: CASSPRGGQGVF; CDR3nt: TGTGCCAGCTCCCCACGGGGGGGACAGGGCGTCTTC
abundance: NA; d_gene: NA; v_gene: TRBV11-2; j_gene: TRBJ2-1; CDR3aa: CASSLVGGKVGSEQFF; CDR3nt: TGTGCCAGCAGCTTAGTAGGCGGGAAGGTGGGTTCTGAGCAGTTCTTC
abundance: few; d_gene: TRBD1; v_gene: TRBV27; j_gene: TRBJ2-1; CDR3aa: CASSSLGGRGHNEQFF; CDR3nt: TGTGCCAGCAGTTCTCTCGGGGGCAGGGGGCATAATGAGCAGTTCTTC
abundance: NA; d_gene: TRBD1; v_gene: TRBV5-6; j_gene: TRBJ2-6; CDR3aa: CASRRQGAGANVLTF; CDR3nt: TGTGCCAGCAGAAGACAGGGTGCTGGGGCCAACGTCCTGACTTTC
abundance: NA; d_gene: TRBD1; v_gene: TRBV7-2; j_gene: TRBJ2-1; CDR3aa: CASSRTGKNEQFF; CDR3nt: TGTGCCAGCAGCCGGACAGGGAAGAATGAGCAGTTCTTC
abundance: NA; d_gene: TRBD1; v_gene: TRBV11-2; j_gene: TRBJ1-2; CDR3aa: CASSFTGEQGYTF; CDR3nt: TGTGCCAGCAGCTTTACAGGGGAGCAGGGCTACACCTTC
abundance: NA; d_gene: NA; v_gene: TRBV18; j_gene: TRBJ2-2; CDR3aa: CASSPPGLGHRELFF; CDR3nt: TGTGCCAGCTCACCACCGGGGCTAGGCCACCGGGAGCTGTTTTTT
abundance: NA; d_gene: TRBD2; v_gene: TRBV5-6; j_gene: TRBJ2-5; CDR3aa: CASSPPGLAGGEEETQYF; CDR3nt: TGTGCCAGCAGCCCCCCAGGGCTAGCGGGAGGGGAGGAAGAGACCCAGTACTTC
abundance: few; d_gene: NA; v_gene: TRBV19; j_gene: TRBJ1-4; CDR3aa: CASNPLGQTNEKLFF; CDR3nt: TGTGCCAGTAACCCCTTAGGACAGACAAATGAAAAACTGTTTTTT
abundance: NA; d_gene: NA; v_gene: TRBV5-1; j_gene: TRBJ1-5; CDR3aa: CASSITGKPPQHF; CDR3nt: TGCGCCAGCAGCATAACAGGGAAGCCGCCCCAGCATTTT
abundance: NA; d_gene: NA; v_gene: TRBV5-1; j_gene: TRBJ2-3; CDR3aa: CASSLAGQTTDTQYF; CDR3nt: TGCGCCAGCAGCCTTGCGGGACAGACAACAGATACGCAGTATTTT
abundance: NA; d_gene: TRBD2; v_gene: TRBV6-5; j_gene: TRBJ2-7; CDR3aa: CASKIGGSGDEQYF; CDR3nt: TGTGCCAGCAAGATCGGGGGGTCGGGGGACGAGCAGTACTTC
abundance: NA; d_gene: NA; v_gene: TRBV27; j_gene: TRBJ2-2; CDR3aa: CASSSPAGELFF; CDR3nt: TGTGCCAGCAGTTCCCCGGCCGGGGAGCTGTTTTTT
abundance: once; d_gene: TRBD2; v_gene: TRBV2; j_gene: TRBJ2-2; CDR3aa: CASSEVGGAGELFF; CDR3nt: TGTGCCAGCAGTGAAGTGGGGGGGGCCGGGGAGCTGTTTTTT
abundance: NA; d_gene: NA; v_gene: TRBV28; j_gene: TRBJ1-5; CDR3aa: CASSRSDSGPQPQHF; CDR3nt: TGTGCCAGCTCGCGAAGTGACAGTGGACCCCAGCCCCAGCATTTT
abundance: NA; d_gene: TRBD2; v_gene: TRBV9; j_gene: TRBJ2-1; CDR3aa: CASTPQGSSGGRGEQFF; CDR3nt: TGTGCCAGCACCCCCCAGGGGTCTAGCGGGGGGCGGGGTGAGCAGTTCTTC
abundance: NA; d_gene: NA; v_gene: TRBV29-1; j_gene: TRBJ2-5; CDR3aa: CSVSLNYLGLWSETQYF; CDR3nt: TGCAGCGTTTCTCTAAACTACTTGGGGCTGTGGTCCGAGACCCAGTACTTC
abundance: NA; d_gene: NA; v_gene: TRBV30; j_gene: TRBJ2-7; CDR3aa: CAWSARAYEQYF; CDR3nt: TGTGCCTGGAGTGCCAGGGCATACGAGCAGTACTTC
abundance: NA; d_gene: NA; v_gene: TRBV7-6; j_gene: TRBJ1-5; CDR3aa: CASSPPGGQPQHF; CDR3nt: TGTGCCAGCAGCCCCCCGGGTGGGCAGCCCCAGCATTTT
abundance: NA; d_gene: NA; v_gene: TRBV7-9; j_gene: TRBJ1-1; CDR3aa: CASSFGRGEAFF; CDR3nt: TGTGCCAGCAGCTTTGGACGGGGTGAAGCTTTCTTT
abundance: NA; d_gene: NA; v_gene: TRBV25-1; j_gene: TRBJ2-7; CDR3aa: CASRQRGSGYEQYF; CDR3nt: TGTGCCAGCAGACAAAGGGGGTCGGGCTACGAGCAGTACTTC
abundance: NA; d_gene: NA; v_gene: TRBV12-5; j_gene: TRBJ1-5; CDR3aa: CASGLQILNQPQHF; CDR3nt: TGTGCTAGTGGTTTGCAGATTCTCAATCAGCCCCAGCATTTT
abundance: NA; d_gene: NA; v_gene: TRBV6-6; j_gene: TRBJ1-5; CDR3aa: CASSRDTAVGQPQHF; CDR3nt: TGTGCCAGCAGCCGGGACACGGCGGTGGGTCAGCCCCAGCATTTT
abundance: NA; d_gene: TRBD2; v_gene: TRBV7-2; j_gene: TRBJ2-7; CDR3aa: CASSFSGGNYEQYF; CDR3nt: TGTGCCAGCAGCTTTAGCGGGGGAAACTACGAGCAGTACTTC
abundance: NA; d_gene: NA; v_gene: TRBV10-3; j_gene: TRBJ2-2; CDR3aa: CAISAQTGELFF; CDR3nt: TGTGCCATCAGTGCCCAGACCGGGGAGCTGTTTTTT
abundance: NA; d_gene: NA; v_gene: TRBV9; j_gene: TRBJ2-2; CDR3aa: CASSPRSRGNTGELFF; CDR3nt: TGTGCCAGCAGCCCCCGGAGCAGGGGGAACACCGGGGAGCTGTTTTTT
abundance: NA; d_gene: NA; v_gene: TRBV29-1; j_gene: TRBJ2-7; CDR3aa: CSVLRGGYEQYF; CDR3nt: TGCAGCGTACTCAGGGGAGGGTACGAGCAGTACTTC
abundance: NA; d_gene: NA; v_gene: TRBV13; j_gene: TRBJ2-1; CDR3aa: CASSLTVGDEQFF; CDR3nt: TGTGCCAGCAGCCTAACCGTAGGGGATGAGCAGTTCTTC
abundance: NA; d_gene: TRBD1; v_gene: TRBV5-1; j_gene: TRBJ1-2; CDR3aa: CASSPVGTGFRGYTF; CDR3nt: TGCGCCAGCAGCCCCGTCGGGACAGGGTTTAGAGGCTACACCTTC
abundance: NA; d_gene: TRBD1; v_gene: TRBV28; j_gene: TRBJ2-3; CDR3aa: CASSSGGRADTQYF; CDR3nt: TGTGCCAGCAGTTCAGGGGGCCGGGCAGATACGCAGTATTTT
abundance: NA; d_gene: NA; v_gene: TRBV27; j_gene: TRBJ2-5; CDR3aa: CASSLWPGSQETQYF; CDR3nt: TGTGCCAGCAGTTTATGGCCCGGGTCACAAGAGACCCAGTACTTC
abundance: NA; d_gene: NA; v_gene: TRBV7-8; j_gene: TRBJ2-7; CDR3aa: CASSQRSYEQYF; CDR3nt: TGTGCCAGCAGCCAACGATCCTACGAGCAGTACTTC
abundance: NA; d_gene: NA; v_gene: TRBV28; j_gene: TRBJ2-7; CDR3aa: CASSLIRDTYEQYF; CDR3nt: TGTGCCAGCAGTTTGATCCGGGACACCTACGAGCAGTACTTC